Detailed here is one T cell receptor (beta chain). The time point was: peripheral blood 6 weeks after treatment start. Germline loops: CDR1 LGHNA, CDR2 YSLEER. V was clipped by 0 bases and J by 6 bases, with 8 bases between them. The CDR3 covers 13 residues. These data originate in a study of PD-L1 blockade in urothelial cancer. Generated by immunoSEQ multiplex PCR, the TCRdb table keeps only in-frame clones and is missing some. This table holds about 36,000 clones, over 65% found once. The sample consisted of PBMCs, taken around atezolizumab (anti-PD-L1) treatment. V and J are TRBV4-3 and TRBJ2-5; perhaps TRBD2 as D (6 bases). The sequence was obtained from a man aged 35-49 years with urothelial cancer. The CDR3 region is CASSQEEGQTQYF. The CDR3 nucleotides read TGCGCCAGCAGCCAAGAGGAGGGGCAGACCCAGTACTTC.